This T cell receptor (beta chain) was sequenced for a study of identical twins. This clonotype was detected a few times. MiXCR was run by TCRdb on the 5' RACE reads, yielding one entry per CDR3 protein. This sample carries around 450,000 distinct CDR3 sequences, over 12% of them seen once, and the ten largest clones take over 0.5%. V lost 4 bases to trimming and J lost 1 base; unmatched junction nucleotides: 2. Germline V gene lookup returns CDR1 DFQATT and CDR2 SNEGSKA (reference sequence). CDR3 size: 14 residues. This sample also belongs to another study, concerning yellow fever vaccine responses in identical twins.

This receptor was identified in a young woman in good health. The specimen was CD4+ T cells sorted from blood. The chain couples TRBV20-1 to TRBJ2-2; 8 bases match TRBD2. For the CDR3, the DNA is TGCAGTGCTAAGCGGGGGAAGAACACCGGGGAGCTGTTTTTT. Its protein is CSAKRGKNTGELFF.